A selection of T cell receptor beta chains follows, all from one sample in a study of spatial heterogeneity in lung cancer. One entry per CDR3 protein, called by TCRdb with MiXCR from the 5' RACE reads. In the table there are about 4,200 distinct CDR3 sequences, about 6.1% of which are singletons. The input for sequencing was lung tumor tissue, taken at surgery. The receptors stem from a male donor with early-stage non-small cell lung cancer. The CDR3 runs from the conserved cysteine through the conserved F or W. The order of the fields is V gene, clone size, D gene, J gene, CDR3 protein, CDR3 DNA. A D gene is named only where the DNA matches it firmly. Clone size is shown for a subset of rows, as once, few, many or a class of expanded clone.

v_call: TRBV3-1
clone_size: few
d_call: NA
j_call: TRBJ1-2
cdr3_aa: CASSQQGIRYGYTF
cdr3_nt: TGTGCCAGCAGCCAACAGGGTATCCGCTATGGCTACACCTTC

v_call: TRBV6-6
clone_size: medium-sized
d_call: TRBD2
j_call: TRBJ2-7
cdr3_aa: CASSWTKTSGSYEQYF
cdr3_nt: TGTGCCAGCAGTTGGACAAAAACTAGCGGGAGTTACGAGCAGTACTTC

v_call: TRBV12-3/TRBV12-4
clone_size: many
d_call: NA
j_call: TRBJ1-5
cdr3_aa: CASSLGGGKSNQPQHF
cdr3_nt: TGTGCCAGCAGTTTAGGGGGGGGCAAGAGCAATCAGCCCCAGCATTTT

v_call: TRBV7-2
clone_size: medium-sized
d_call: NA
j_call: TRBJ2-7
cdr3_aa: CASSLEQGPYEQYF
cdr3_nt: TGTGCCAGCAGCTTAGAACAGGGCCCCTACGAGCAGTACTTC

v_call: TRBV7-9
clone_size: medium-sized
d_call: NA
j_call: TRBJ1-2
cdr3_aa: CASSLAGTNYGYTF
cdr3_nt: TGTGCCAGCAGCTTAGCAGGGACAAATTATGGCTACACCTTC

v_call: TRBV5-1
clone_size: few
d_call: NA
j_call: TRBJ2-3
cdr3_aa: CASSLGGTDTQYF
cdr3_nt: TGCGCCAGCAGCTTGGGGGGCACAGATACGCAGTATTTT

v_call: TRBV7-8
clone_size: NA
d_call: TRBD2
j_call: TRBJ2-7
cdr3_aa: CASSPGGSFGEQYF
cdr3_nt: TGTGCCAGCAGCCCTGGCGGGAGTTTTGGGGAGCAGTACTTC

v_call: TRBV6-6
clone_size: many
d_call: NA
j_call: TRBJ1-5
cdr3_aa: CASSYGTGGNQPQHF
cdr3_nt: TGTGCCAGCAGTTACGGAACGGGGGGTAATCAGCCCCAGCATTTT

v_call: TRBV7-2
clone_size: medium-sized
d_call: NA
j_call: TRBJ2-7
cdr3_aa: CASSLDLYEQYF
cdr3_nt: TGTGCCAGCAGCTTAGACCTCTACGAGCAGTACTTC

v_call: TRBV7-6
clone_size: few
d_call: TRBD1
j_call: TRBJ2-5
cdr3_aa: CASSFGTGVETQYF
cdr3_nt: TGTGCCAGCAGCTTCGGGACAGGGGTAGAGACCCAGTACTTC

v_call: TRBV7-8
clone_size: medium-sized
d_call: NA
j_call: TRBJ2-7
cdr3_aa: CASSLEVYEQYF
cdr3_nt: TGTGCCAGCAGCTTAGAAGTTTACGAGCAGTACTTC

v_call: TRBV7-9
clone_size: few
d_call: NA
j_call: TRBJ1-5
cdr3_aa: CASSLLSDQPQHF
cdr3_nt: TGTGCCAGCAGCTTATTGTCGGATCAGCCCCAGCATTTT

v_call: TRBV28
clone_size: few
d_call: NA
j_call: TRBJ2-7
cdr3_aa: CASSFQGFSYEQYF
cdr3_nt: TGTGCCAGCAGTTTTCAGGGTTTCTCCTACGAGCAGTACTTC

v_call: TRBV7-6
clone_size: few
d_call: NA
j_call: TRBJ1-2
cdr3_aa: CANSFEGGYGYTF
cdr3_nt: TGTGCCAACAGCTTCGAGGGGGGCTATGGCTACACCTTC

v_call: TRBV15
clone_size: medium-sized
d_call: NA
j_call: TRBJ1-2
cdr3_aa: CATSRDRNINYGYTF
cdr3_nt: TGTGCCACCAGCAGAGATAGGAACATTAACTATGGCTACACCTTC

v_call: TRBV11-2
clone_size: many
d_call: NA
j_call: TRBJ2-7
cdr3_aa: CASSLEGQPEQYF
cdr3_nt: TGTGCCAGCAGCTTAGAGGGACAACCCGAGCAGTACTTC

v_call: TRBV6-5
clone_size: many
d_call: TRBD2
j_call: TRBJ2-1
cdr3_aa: CASSLLAGNEQFF
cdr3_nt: TGTGCCAGCAGCCTCCTAGCGGGGAATGAGCAGTTCTTC

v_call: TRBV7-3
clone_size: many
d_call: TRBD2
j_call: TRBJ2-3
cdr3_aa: CASSAGGARVDTQYF
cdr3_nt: TGTGCCAGCAGCGCCGGGGGGGCGCGTGTAGATACGCAGTATTTT

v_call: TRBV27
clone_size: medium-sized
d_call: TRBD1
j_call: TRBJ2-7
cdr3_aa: CASRDRMNEQYF
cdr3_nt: TGTGCCAGCAGGGACAGGATGAACGAGCAGTACTTC

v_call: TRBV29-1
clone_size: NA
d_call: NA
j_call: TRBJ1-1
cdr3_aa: CSGTEMNTEAFF
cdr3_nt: TGCAGCGGGACAGAGATGAACACTGAAGCTTTCTTT